Below are 8 T cell receptor beta chains sequenced from a single sample in a study of blood T cell repertoires in COVID-19. Clones were read by immunoSEQ multiplex PCR, and TCRdb kept only the in-frame ones, dropping some. The sample comprises approximately 76,000 clones, 80% to 90% of which are singletons, and 40% to 55% rests with the top ten. The sequenced sample consisted of peripheral blood. Receptors originate from a human donor in a cohort sampled during active COVID-19.

The chain recombines TRBV30 with TRBJ2-7; TRBD1 might be the D (5 bases). Germline V gene data show CDR1 as GTSNPN and CDR2 as SVGIG (reference sequence). The CDR3 sequence is 13 residues long. Trimming removed 5 bases at V and 2 bases at J, with 13 bases between. The DNA for the CDR3 is TGTGCCTGGGAGAAAAGGGGCACCTACGAGCAGTACTTC. This encodes CAWEKRGTYEQYF.

The chain has TRBV6-2 or TRBV6-3 and TRBJ2-7; TRBD1 matches 10 bases. The V and J ends lost 5 bases and 4 bases, in that order; junction bases with no gene match: 11. The CDR3 loop spans 16 amino acids. Germline-derived CDR1 and CDR2 are MNHEY and SVGEGT. CDR3 DNA sequence: TGTGCCAGCAGTCCGCACACCGGGACAGGGGCTTACGAGCAGTACTTC. Encoded protein: CASSPHTGTGAYEQYF.

The rearrangement joins TRBV18 to TRBJ2-5, with TRBD1 matching 9 bases. CDR3 length: 15 amino acids. V trimming: 4 bases; J trimming: 5 bases; junction bases outside the gene matches: 8. Germline V gene data show CDR1 as KGHSH and CDR2 as LQKENI. The CDR3 sequence is CASSRLQGAHETQYF. CDR3 in DNA: TGTGCCAGCTCACGTTTACAGGGGGCACATGAGACCCAGTACTTC. The entire variable domain, with the rest obtained from reference TRBV18 and TRBJ2-5, is as follows: NAGVMQNPRHLVRRRGQEARLRCSPMKGHSHVYWYRQLPEEGLKFMVYLQKENIIDESGMPKERFSAEFPKEGPSILRIQQVVRGDSAAYFCASSRLQGAHETQYFGPGTRLLVL.

The chain uses TRBV3-1 (or the pseudogene TRBV3-2) and TRBJ1-4; D is ambiguous. The V gene's germline CDR1 is LGHDT and CDR2 YNNKEL (reference sequence). The CDR3 has 14 residues. Deletions cut 7 bases from V and 2 bases from J, with 11 bases between. The CDR3 protein is CASMGRDTNEKLFF. The CDR3 DNA is TGTGCCAGCATGGGGAGGGATACTAATGAAAAACTGTTTTTT.

The V and J genes are TRBV5-8 and TRBJ2-5; D might be TRBD1 (5 bases). Germline lookup yields CDR1 SGHTS and CDR2 YDEGEE. The CDR3 is 15 residues long. Trimming took 7 bases from V and 1 from J, leaving 17 bases between them. CDR3 sequence (DNA): TGTGCCAGCGGCGGAAACAGGCTCGGCCAAGAGACCCAGTACTTC. This gives the protein CASGGNRLGQETQYF.

This chain uses TRBV19 with TRBJ1-1, with 8 bases matching TRBD1. The CDR3 covers 15 residues. Trimming removed 5 bases from V and 8 bases from J; junction bases left unmatched: 13. Germline-derived CDR1 and CDR2 are LNHDA and SQIVND (reference sequence). CDR3 sequence: CASSPRQGYSLEAFF. In nucleotides, the CDR3 is TGTGCCAGTAGTCCCCGACAGGGGTACTCGCTAGAAGCTTTCTTT.

The chain recombines TRBV27 with TRBJ2-3, with TRBD2 matching 10 bases. The trim removed 2 bases at V and 3 bases at J, leaving 11 bases unmatched. This CDR3 comprises 18 residues. CDR1 MNHEY and CDR2 SMNVEV come from the germline V gene (reference sequence). CDR3: CASSLRPLGSGRTDTQYF. The CDR3 nucleotides are TGTGCCAGCAGTTTACGACCTCTGGGTAGCGGGAGGACAGATACGCAGTATTTT.

The chain recombines TRBV7-3 with TRBJ1-1; weak D call: TRBD1 (6 bases). With 6 bases removed from V and 5 bases from J, the gap between germline ends came to 13 bases. The CDR3 extends over 13 amino acids. The V gene's germline CDR1 is SGHTA and CDR2 FQGTGA. The CDR3 sequence: CASSREQGTEAFF. The CDR3 bases are TGTGCCAGCAGTCGGGAACAGGGAACTGAAGCTTTCTTT.